Sequencing of this TCR beta chain was carried out in a study of blood T cell repertoires in COVID-19. Study context: The study drew acute and convalescent COVID-19 samples from the United States, Italy and Spain. In each case, the material was cDNA or gDNA derived from T cells, B-cell-depleted T cells, or PBMCs.

The CDR3 spans 15 residues. With 5 bases removed from V and 7 bases from J, the gap between germline ends came to 18 bases. Germline-derived CDR1 and CDR2 are SGHVS and FQNEAQ. As processed by the authors: Amplification with reference gene primers provided the estimates of nucleated cell counts. TCRdb keeps only in-frame clones here, not all; method: immunoSEQ multiplex PCR. V, J and clone size derive from that table, while D and trimming were established from the DNA sequence. This table holds 67,000 or so clones, about 80% found once. The TCR was taken from a woman aged 70-85 years with acute or convalescent COVID-19. The specimen was peripheral blood. The gene calls are TRBV7-8 and TRBJ2-1; tentative D call: TRBD1 (5 bases). The CDR3 here is CASSLQVDAGNEQFF. CDR3 bases: TGTGCCAGCAGCCTACAGGTCGATGCTGGTAATGAGCAGTTCTTC.